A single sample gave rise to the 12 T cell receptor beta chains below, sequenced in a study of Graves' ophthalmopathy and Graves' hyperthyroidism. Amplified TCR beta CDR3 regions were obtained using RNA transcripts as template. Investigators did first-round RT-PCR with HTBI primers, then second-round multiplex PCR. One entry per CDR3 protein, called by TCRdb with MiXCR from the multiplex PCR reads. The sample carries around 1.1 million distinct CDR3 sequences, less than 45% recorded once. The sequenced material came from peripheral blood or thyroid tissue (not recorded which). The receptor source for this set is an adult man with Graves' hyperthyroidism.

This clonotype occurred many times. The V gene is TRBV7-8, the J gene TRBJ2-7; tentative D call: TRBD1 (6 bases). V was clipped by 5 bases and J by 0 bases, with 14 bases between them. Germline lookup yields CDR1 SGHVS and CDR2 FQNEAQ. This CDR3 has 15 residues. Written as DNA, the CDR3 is TGTGCCAGCAGCCTCCGGGACACAGGCTCCTACGAGCAGTACTTC. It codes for CASSLRDTGSYEQYF.

CDR3: CASTLLRDSGANVLTF. In DNA, the CDR3 is TGTGCCAGCACCCTACTACGCGACTCTGGGGCCAACGTCCTGACTTTC. The J gene is TRBJ2-6, the V gene TRBV7-9; D remains unclear. Per germline, CDR1 SEHNR and CDR2 FQNEAQ (reference sequence). V lost 7 bases to trimming and J lost 0 bases, with 13 bases between them. This CDR3 has 16 amino acids.

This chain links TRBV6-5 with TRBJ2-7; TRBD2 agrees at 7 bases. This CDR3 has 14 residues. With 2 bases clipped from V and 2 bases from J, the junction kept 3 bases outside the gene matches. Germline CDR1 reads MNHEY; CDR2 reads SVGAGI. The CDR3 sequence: CASSYGGLTYEQYF. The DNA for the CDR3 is TGTGCCAGCAGTTACGGGGGACTAACCTACGAGCAGTACTTC.

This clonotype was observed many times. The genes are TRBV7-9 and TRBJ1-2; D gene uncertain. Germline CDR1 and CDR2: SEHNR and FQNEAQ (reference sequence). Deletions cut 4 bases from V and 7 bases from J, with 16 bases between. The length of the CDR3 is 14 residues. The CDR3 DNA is TGTGCCAGCAGCTCCGAGCGACGGGGTTTTGGCTACACCTTC. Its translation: CASSSERRGFGYTF. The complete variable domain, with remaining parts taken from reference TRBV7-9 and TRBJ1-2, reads DTGVSQNPRHKITKRGQNVTFRCDPISEHNRLYWYRQTLGQGPEFLTYFQNEAQLEKSRLLSDRFSAERPKGSFSTLEIQRTEQGDSAMYLCASSSERRGFGYTFGSGTRLTVV.

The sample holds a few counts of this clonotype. CDR3 nucleotides: TGCAGTGCTAGAGATTATCGGGGGCCTGGAAACACCATATATTTT. It yields the protein CSARDYRGPGNTIYF. The chain is built from TRBV20-1 and TRBJ1-3; tentative D call: TRBD1 (6 bases). Trimming pared 0 bases from V and 2 bases from J, leaving 11 bases between. This CDR3 contains 15 residues. The germline V gene has CDR1 DFQATT and CDR2 SNEGSKA (reference sequence).

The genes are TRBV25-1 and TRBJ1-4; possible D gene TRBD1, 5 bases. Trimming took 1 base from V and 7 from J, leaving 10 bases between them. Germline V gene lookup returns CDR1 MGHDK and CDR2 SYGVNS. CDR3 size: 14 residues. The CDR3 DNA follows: TGTGCCAGCAGTGAATCCGGGGACGGTGAAAAACTGTTTTTT. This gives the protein CASSESGDGEKLFF.

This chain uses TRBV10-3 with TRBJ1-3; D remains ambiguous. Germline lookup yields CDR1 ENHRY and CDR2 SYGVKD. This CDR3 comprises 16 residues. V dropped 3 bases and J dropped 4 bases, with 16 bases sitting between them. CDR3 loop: CAISDISQPSGNTIYF. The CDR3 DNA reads TGTGCCATCAGTGATATTTCGCAACCTTCGGGAAACACCATATATTTT.

The CDR3 coding sequence is TGTGCCAGCAGAGTGAAGGTGGGACTAGCGGGCTACCACGAGCAGTACTTC. Translating it yields CASRVKVGLAGYHEQYF. This chain connects TRBV2 to TRBJ2-7; 12 bases agree with TRBD2. With 6 bases clipped from V and 5 bases from J, the junction kept 14 bases outside the gene matches. CDR3 length: 17 residues. From germline, CDR1 is SNHLY and CDR2 FYNNEI.

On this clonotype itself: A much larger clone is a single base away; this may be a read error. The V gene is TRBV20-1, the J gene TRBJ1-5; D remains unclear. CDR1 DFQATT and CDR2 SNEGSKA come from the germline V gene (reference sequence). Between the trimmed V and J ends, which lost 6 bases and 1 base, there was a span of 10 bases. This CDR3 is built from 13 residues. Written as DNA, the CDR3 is TGCAGTGCGGCGAAAGGGAGCAATCAGCCCCAGCATTTT. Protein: CSAAKGSNQPQHF.

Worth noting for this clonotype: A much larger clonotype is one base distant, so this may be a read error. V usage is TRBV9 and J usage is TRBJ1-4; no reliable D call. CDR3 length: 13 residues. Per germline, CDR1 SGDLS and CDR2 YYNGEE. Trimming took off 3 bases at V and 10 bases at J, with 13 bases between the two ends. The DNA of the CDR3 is TGTGCCAGCAGCGACGGGGTTATAGGAAAACTGTTTTTT. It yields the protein CASSDGVIGKLFF. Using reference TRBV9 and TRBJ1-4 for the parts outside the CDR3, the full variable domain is DSGVTQTPKHLITATGQRVTLRCSPRSGDLSVYWYQQSLDQGLQFLIQYYNGEERAKGNILERFSAQQFPDLHSELNLSSLELGDSALYFCASSDGVIGKLFFGSGTQLSVL.

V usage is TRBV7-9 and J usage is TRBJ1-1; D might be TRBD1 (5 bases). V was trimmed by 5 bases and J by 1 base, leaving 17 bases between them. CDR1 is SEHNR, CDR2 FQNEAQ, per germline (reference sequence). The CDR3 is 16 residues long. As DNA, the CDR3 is TGTGCCAGCAGCCGAGGGTTGTCAGGACAGAACACTGAAGCTTTCTTT. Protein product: CASSRGLSGQNTEAFF.

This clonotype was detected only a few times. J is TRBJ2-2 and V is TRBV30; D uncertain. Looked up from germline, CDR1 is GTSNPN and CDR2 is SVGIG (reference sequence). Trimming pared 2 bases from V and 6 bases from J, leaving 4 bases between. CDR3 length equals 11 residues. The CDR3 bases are TGTGCCTGGAGTTGGGCCGGGGAGCTGTTTTTT. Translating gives CAWSWAGELFF. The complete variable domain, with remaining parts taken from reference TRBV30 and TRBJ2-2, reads SQTIHQWPATLVQPVGSPLSLECTVEGTSNPNLYWYRQAAGRGLQLLFYSVGIGQISSEVPQNLSASRPQDRQFILSSKKLLLSDSGFYLCAWSWAGELFFGEGSRLTVL.